These 19 T cell receptor beta chains originate from one sample sequenced in a study of T cell repertoires in cytomegalovirus infection. TCRdb processed the reads anew with MiXCR; each CDR3 protein has one entry. Of about 330,000 distinct CDR3 sequences in the sample, over 7.5% were seen once. The sequenced sample was PBMCs. These receptors all stem from a human donor in good health (CMV status not recorded). Some clones in this sample may be carry-over from other donors' samples.

The chain employs TRBV4-3 and TRBJ2-5; D is unresolved. The CDR3 covers 14 residues. Looked up from germline, CDR1 is LGHNA and CDR2 is YSLEER. V shed 3 bases and J shed 5 bases, with 13 bases lying between them. The CDR3 sequence is CASSHAVGPETQYF. As DNA, the CDR3 is TGCGCCAGCAGCCACGCGGTAGGGCCGGAGACCCAGTACTTC.

The V and J genes are TRBV12-3 or TRBV12-4 and TRBJ2-1; a weak D match, TRBD1 (6 bases). V was clipped by 9 bases and J by 0 bases, with 15 bases between them. The CDR3 contains 15 residues. CDR3 sequence (DNA): TGTGCCAGTTGGGGGCCCGAGAGCTCCTACAATGAGCAGTTCTTC. This encodes CASWGPESSYNEQFF.

In DNA form, the CDR3 reads TGCAGTGCTAGAGATCCGGGGGGCCCCGGCGCGGGATATAGCAATCAGCCCCAGCATTTT. This gives the protein CSARDPGGPGAGYSNQPQHF. V usage is TRBV20-1 and J usage is TRBJ1-5; TRBD1 is a possible D gene (6 bases). This CDR3 comprises 20 residues. V was trimmed by 0 bases and J by 0 bases, leaving 24 bases between them. CDR1 is DFQATT, CDR2 SNEGSKA, per germline (reference sequence).

V gene TRBV20-1 combines with J gene TRBJ2-3; D not resolved. This CDR3 has 15 residues. The germline V gene has CDR1 DFQATT and CDR2 SNEGSKA (reference sequence). Trimming left V 6 bases short and J 2 bases short, with 18 bases between. CDR3 loop: CSAKNSWTDTDTQYF. CDR3 coding DNA: TGCAGTGCCAAAAATTCATGGACGGACACAGATACGCAGTATTTT.

The V call is TRBV6-2 or TRBV6-3, the J call TRBJ2-3; the match to TRBD2 covers 9 bases. The CDR3 contains 17 residues. CDR1 and CDR2 (germline): MNHEY, SVGEGT. After removal of 1 base from V and 2 bases from J, the junction contained 7 bases not matched to a gene. This chain's CDR3 is CASSYWSGGLTTDTQYF. As DNA, the CDR3 is TGTGCCAGCAGTTACTGGAGCGGGGGGCTCACCACAGATACGCAGTATTTT.

In this sample, this clonotype turned up a few times. The chain joins TRBV28 to TRBJ2-7; TRBD1 matches 7 bases. Looked up from germline, CDR1 is MDHEN and CDR2 is SYDVKM. The V and J ends lost 6 bases and 4 bases, in that order; junction bases with no gene match: 9. This CDR3 is 14 amino acids long. The chain's CDR3 is CASRPGQRNYEQYF. In DNA, the CDR3 is TGTGCCAGCAGGCCGGGACAGAGGAATTACGAGCAGTACTTC.

This clonotype appeared many times. The chain has TRBV7-2 and TRBJ2-7, with 10 bases lining up with TRBD1. Trimming at V came to 8 bases and at J to 6 bases, leaving 7 bases not matched to a gene. CDR3 length: 13 residues. Per the germline V gene, CDR1 is SGHTA and CDR2 is FQGNSA. This CDR3 is CASWGDRGPEQYF. CDR3 sequence (DNA): TGTGCCAGCTGGGGTGACAGGGGGCCCGAGCAGTACTTC.

In this sample, this clonotype turned up many times. J is TRBJ2-1 and V is TRBV14; D not certain. Germline V gene data show CDR1 as SGHDN and CDR2 as FVKESK. The CDR3 has 14 residues. Trimming stripped 0 bases from V and 5 bases from J, with 8 bases between. The CDR3 DNA follows: TGTGCCAGCAGCCAAGAGGTTGGGCACAATGAGCAGTTCTTC. It translates to CASSQEVGHNEQFF.

This clonotype showed up many times. The rearrangement joins TRBV7-6 to TRBJ2-1; TRBD2 matches at 7 bases. CDR3 length: 15 amino acids. Trimming cost V 7 bases and J 3 bases; bases outside gene matches: 9. The germline V gene has CDR1 SGHVS and CDR2 FNYEAQ. CDR3 coding DNA: TGTGCCAGCACCCAAACTGGCGGGGGCTACAATGAGCAGTTCTTC. Encoded protein: CASTQTGGGYNEQFF.

V usage is TRBV27 and J usage is TRBJ1-2; tentatively, D is TRBD1 (5 bases). Germline V lookup: CDR1 MNHEY, CDR2 SMNVEV (reference sequence). V was cut by 0 bases and J by 2 bases, with 10 bases left in between. CDR3 size: 15 residues. CDR3 in DNA: TGTGCCAGCAGTTTATCGATAGGGGCCAACTATGGCTACACCTTC. This encodes CASSLSIGANYGYTF.

The sample holds many counts of this clonotype. The chain couples TRBV7-2 to TRBJ1-1, with 8 positions matching TRBD1. Looked up from germline, CDR1 is SGHTA and CDR2 is FQGNSA. V was clipped by 6 bases and J by 0 bases; unmatched bases: 6. This CDR3 contains 15 residues. The DNA of the CDR3 is TGTGCCAGCAGGGGTTGGACAGGGATGAACACTGAAGCTTTCTTT. Residues: CASRGWTGMNTEAFF.

The gene calls are TRBV20-1 and TRBJ2-7, with D perhaps given as TRBD1 or TRBD2 (5 bases each). V lost 1 base, J lost 8 bases, and 12 bases lay in between. The CDR3 sequence is 12 residues long. Looked up from germline, CDR1 is DFQATT and CDR2 is SNEGSKA (reference sequence). For the CDR3, the DNA is TGCAGTGCTAGAGCTCGGTCGGGACAGCAGTACTTC. Translated, it gives CSARARSGQQYF.

This chain links TRBV12-3 or TRBV12-4 with TRBJ1-5; D is unresolved. Trimming removed 5 bases at V and 11 bases at J, with 19 bases between. The CDR3 runs to 14 residues. The CDR3 DNA sequence: TGTGCCAGCAGTAGGACGGGTAAAGTTATGGCCCAGCATTTT. Translated: CASSRTGKVMAQHF.

The chain links TRBV19 to TRBJ2-1, with TRBD2 matching over 12 bases. Per germline, CDR1 LNHDA and CDR2 SQIVND (reference sequence). This CDR3 spans 18 amino acids. Losses at the gene ends were 4 bases for V and 3 bases for J; bases not matched to a gene: 10. This chain's CDR3 is CASSTASGRAAFYNEQFF. CDR3 nucleotide sequence: TGTGCCAGTAGTACCGCTAGCGGGAGGGCCGCATTCTACAATGAGCAGTTCTTC.

The V gene is TRBV7-6, the J gene TRBJ2-7; perhaps TRBD2 as D (6 bases). This CDR3 contains 13 residues. The V gene lost 2 bases and the J gene lost 6 bases, with 11 bases spanning the gap. Germline lookup yields CDR1 SGHVS and CDR2 FNYEAQ. In DNA, the CDR3 is TGTGCCAGCAGCTTAAATGGAGGGAGCGAGCAGTACTTC. This codes for CASSLNGGSEQYF.

This clonotype has more than one count but fewer than ten. The chain employs TRBV27 and TRBJ2-1, with D unresolved. Per germline, CDR1 MNHEY and CDR2 SMNVEV (reference sequence). This CDR3 has 16 residues. V was cut by 6 bases and J by 0 bases, with 15 bases left in between. In nucleotides, the CDR3 is TGTGCCAGCAGACCCAGTGCCGAGAGCTCCTACAATGAGCAGTTCTTC. Translation gives CASRPSAESSYNEQFF.

This clonotype was counted ten times or more. The chain joins TRBV7-2 to TRBJ1-2; D not resolved. Germline CDR1 reads SGHTA; CDR2 reads FQGNSA. Trimming removed 5 bases from V and 3 bases from J, with 10 bases in between. This CDR3 comprises 13 residues. The CDR3 sequence is CASSLVVDYGYTF. CDR3 bases: TGTGCCAGCAGCCTAGTTGTTGACTATGGCTACACCTTC.

The chain carries TRBV9 and TRBJ1-2; D may be TRBD1 (5 bases). V gave up 4 bases and J gave up 3 bases, with 10 bases separating them. This CDR3 spans 13 amino acids. Germline V gene data show CDR1 as SGDLS and CDR2 as YYNGEE. CDR3 region: CASSPRVDYGYTF. The CDR3 DNA sequence: TGTGCCAGCAGCCCCAGGGTTGACTATGGCTACACCTTC.

This clonotype was detected many times. The chain couples TRBV7-8 to TRBJ1-5; D not certain. The CDR3 consists of 13 residues. CDR1 SGHVS and CDR2 FQNEAQ come from the germline V gene. V was trimmed by 5 bases and J by 4 bases, leaving 9 bases between them. The CDR3 DNA sequence: TGTGCCAGCAGCACACACAAGAATCAGCCCCAGCATTTT. Translated, it gives CASSTHKNQPQHF. The full variable domain, completed using reference TRBV7-8 and TRBJ1-5, is GAGVSQSPRYKVAKRGQDVALRCDPISGHVSLFWYQQALGQGPEFLTYFQNEAQLDKSGLPSDRFFAERPEGSVSTLKIQRTQQEDSAVYLCASSTHKNQPQHFGDGTRLSIL.